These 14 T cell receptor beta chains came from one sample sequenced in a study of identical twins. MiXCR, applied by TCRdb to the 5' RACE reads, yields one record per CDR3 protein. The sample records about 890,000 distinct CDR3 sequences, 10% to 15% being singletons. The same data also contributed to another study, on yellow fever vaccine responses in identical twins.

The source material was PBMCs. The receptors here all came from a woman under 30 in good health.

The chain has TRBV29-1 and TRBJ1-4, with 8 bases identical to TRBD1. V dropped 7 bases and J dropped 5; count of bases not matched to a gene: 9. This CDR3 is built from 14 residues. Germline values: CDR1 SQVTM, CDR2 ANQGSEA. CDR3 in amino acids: CSATGTGTNEKLFF. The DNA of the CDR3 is TGCAGCGCCACGGGGACAGGAACGAATGAAAAACTGTTTTTT.

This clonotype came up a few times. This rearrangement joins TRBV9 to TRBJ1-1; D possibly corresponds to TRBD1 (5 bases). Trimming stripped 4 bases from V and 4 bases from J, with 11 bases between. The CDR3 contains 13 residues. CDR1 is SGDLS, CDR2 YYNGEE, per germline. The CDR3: CASSLRVGTEAFF. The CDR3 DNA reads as TGTGCCAGCAGCCTCAGGGTGGGCACTGAAGCTTTCTTT.

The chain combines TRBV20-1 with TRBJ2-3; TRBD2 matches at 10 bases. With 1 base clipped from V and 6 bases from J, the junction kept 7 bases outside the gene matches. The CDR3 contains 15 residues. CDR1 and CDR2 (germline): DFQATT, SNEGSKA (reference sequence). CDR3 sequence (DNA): TGCAGTGCTAGAGCTAGCGGGAGTCCCGAGGATACGCAGTATTTT. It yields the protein CSARASGSPEDTQYF.

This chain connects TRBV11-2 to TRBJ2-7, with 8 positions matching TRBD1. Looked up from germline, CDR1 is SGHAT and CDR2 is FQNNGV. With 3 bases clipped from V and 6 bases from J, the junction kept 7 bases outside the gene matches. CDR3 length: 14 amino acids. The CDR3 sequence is CASSFADRVSEQYF. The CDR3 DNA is TGTGCCAGCAGCTTTGCGGACAGGGTCTCCGAGCAGTACTTC.

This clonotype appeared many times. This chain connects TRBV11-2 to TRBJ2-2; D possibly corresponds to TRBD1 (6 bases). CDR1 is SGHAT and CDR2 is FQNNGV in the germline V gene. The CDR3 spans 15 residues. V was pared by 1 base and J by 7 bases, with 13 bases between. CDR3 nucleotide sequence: TGTGCCAGCAGCTTAGCACCCAAGGGGGTCGGGGAGCTGTTTTTT. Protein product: CASSLAPKGVGELFF.

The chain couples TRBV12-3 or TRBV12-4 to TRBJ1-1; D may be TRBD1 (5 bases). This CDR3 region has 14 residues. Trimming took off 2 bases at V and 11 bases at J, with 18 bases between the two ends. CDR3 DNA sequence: TGTGCCAGCAGTTTACTGGACAAGGCTTACAAGGCTTTCTTT. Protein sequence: CASSLLDKAYKAFF.

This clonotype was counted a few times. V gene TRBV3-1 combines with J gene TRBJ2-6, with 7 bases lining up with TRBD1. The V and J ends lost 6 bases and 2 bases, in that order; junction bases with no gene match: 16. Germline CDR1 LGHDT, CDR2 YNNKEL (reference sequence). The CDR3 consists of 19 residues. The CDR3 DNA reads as TGTGCCAGCAGTCGATCACAGGGGCTGGTGACACCTGGGGCCAACGTCCTGACTTTC. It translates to CASSRSQGLVTPGANVLTF. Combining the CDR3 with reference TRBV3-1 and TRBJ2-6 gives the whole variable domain DTAVSQTPKYLVTQMGNDKSIKCEQNLGHDTMYWYKQDSKKFLKIMFSYNNKELIINETVPNRFSPKSPDKAHLNLHINSLELGDSAVYFCASSRSQGLVTPGANVLTFGAGSRLTVL.

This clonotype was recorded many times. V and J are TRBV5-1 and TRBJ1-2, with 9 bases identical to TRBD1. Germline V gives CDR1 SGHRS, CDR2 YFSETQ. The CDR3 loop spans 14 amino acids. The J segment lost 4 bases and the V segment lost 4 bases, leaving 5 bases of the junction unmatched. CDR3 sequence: CASSEGQGVYGYTF. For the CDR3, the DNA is TGCGCCAGCAGCGAGGGACAGGGTGTCTATGGCTACACCTTC.

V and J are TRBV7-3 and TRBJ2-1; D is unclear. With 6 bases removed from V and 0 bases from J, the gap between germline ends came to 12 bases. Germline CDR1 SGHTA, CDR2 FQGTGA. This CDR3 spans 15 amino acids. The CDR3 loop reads CASSLRFSSYNEQFF. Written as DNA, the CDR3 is TGTGCCAGCAGTCTTCGGTTCAGCTCCTACAATGAGCAGTTCTTC.

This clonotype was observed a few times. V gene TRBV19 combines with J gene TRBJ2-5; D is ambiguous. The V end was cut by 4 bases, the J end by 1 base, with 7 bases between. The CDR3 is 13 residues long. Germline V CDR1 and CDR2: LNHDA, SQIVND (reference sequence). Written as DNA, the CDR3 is TGTGCCAGTAGTACAATACCCCAAGAGACCCAGTACTTC. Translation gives CASSTIPQETQYF.

The DNA for the CDR3 is TGCAGTGCCACCGGACAGGGTTTTCCATTCTATGGCTACACCTTC. It translates to CSATGQGFPFYGYTF. This chain uses TRBV20-1 with TRBJ1-2, with 8 bases matching TRBD1. This CDR3 spans 15 amino acids. The germline CDR1 and CDR2 sequences are DFQATT and SNEGSKA (reference sequence). V lost 6 bases to trimming and J lost 4 bases; unmatched junction nucleotides: 13.

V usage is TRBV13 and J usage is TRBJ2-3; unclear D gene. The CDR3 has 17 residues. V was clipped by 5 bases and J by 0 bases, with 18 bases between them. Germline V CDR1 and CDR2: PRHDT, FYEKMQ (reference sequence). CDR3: CASSRLLAKKSTDTQYF. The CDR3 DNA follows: TGTGCCAGCAGCCGACTTCTCGCAAAAAAAAGCACAGATACGCAGTATTTT.

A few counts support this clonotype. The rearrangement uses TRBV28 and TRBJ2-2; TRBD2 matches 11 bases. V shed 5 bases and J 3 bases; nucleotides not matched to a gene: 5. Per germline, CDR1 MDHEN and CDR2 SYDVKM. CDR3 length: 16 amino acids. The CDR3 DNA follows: TGTGCCAGCAGTCAAACTAGCGGGGGATACACCGGGGAGCTGTTTTTT. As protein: CASSQTSGGYTGELFF.

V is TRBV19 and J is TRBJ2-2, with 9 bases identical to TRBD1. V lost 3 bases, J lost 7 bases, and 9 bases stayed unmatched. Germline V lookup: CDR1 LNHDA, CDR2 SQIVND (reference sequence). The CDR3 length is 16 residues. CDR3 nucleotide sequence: TGTGCCAGTAGTATGGCGCTACAGGGGGCGCGCGGGGAGCTGTTTTTT. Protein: CASSMALQGARGELFF.